The next 30 T cell receptor beta chains were all read from a single sample in a study of naive and memory T cell subsets. Amplification of ligated cDNA took four PCR rounds with SP2 and nested alpha and beta constant primers. TCRdb recomputed calls from the 5' RACE reads with MiXCR, one row per CDR3 protein. The repertoire holds approximately 32,000 distinct CDR3 sequences, over 15% seen once, with 2.6% in the top ten. The library had UMIs added by 3' ligation of an oligonucleotide to TCR cDNA. These receptors were obtained from a female donor in good health.

This clonotype has only a few counts. The rearrangement links TRBV5-8 to TRBJ1-3; D not certain. Trimming shortened V by 2 bases and J by 4 bases, and 4 bases separated the two germline ends. The germline V gene encodes CDR1 SGHTS and CDR2 YDEGEE. This CDR3 comprises 12 residues. The CDR3 protein is CASSFGGNTIYF. DNA of the CDR3: TGTGCCAGCAGCTTTGGGGGAAACACCATATATTTT.

This clonotype was counted between two and nine times. The V and J genes are TRBV7-9 and TRBJ2-2; D gene uncertain. The V and J ends lost 1 base and 5 bases respectively, with 8 bases between them. There are 14 residues in the CDR3. The germline gives CDR1 SEHNR, CDR2 FQNEAQ (reference sequence). The CDR3 here is CASSLETSTGELFF. Here the CDR3 DNA reads TGTGCCAGCAGCTTAGAAACGAGTACCGGGGAGCTGTTTTTT.

This chain joins TRBV7-6 and TRBJ2-7; 8 nucleotides line up with TRBD1. J lost 3 bases, V lost 5 bases, and 6 bases had no gene match. Per germline, CDR1 SGHVS and CDR2 FNYEAQ. CDR3 length equals 14 residues. The chain's CDR3 is CASSPTGQGYEQYF. CDR3 in DNA: TGTGCCAGCAGCCCAACAGGACAGGGCTACGAGCAGTACTTC.

V usage is TRBV5-5 and J usage is TRBJ1-1, with 9 bases fitting TRBD1. Germline loops: CDR1 SGHKS, CDR2 YYEKEE (reference sequence). The CDR3 contains 15 residues. Trimming took 4 bases from V and 5 from J; bases not matched to a gene: 9. CDR3 sequence reads: CASSRVDRGGTEAFF. CDR3 sequence (DNA): TGTGCCAGCAGCCGTGTAGACAGGGGGGGGACTGAAGCTTTCTTT.

This clonotype was seen repeatedly, ten times or more. The chain employs TRBV10-3 and TRBJ2-3; 8 positions agree with TRBD2. This CDR3 comprises 13 residues. Trimming cost V 7 bases and J 4 bases; bases outside gene matches: 4. Germline V CDR1 and CDR2: ENHRY, SYGVKD. CDR3 sequence (DNA): TGTGCCATCAAAGCGGGGGCGTCAGATACGCAGTATTTT. Its protein product is CAIKAGASDTQYF.

The V and J genes are TRBV6-6 and TRBJ2-5, with TRBD2 matching 13 bases. The CDR3 length is 19 residues. The ends lost 2 bases at V and 3 bases at J; junction bases unmatched: 12. CDR1 and CDR2 (germline): MNHNY, SVGAGI (reference sequence). CDR3 sequence reads: CASSYTSYSLAGGEETQYF. The CDR3 DNA reads TGTGCCAGCAGTTACACTTCTTACTCACTAGCGGGGGGGGAAGAGACCCAGTACTTC.

This clonotype was counted at least ten times. V is TRBV7-9 and J is TRBJ2-3, with 8 bases that match TRBD2. V was pared by 5 bases and J by 3 bases, with 7 bases of the junction left unmatched. Per the germline V gene, CDR1 is SEHNR and CDR2 is FQNEAQ (reference sequence). The CDR3 totals 15 residues. This CDR3 is CASSPPGLATDTQYF. The DNA of the CDR3 is TGTGCCAGCAGCCCCCCCGGACTAGCAACAGATACGCAGTATTTT.

The chain links TRBV12-3 or TRBV12-4 to TRBJ2-7, with 11 bases that match TRBD2. The CDR3 is 15 amino acids. With 6 bases clipped from V and 3 bases from J, the junction kept 7 bases outside the gene matches. CDR3 in DNA: TGTGCCAGCAGCCAACCTAGCGGGGGGCTCTACGAGCAGTACTTC. This codes for CASSQPSGGLYEQYF.

This clonotype was seen ten or more times. The chain joins TRBV20-1 to TRBJ1-6; tentatively, D is TRBD1 (6 bases). This CDR3 contains 16 residues. The germline V gene has CDR1 DFQATT and CDR2 SNEGSKA (reference sequence). V lost 6 bases, J lost 2 bases, and 17 bases lay in between. The chain's CDR3 is CSARGGGLAYNSPLHF. The CDR3 nucleotides are TGCAGTGCCAGGGGAGGGGGGCTAGCCTATAATTCACCCCTCCACTTT.

This clonotype was found a few times. The J gene is TRBJ1-5, the V gene TRBV11-2, with a weak D call TRBD1 (5 bases). Germline values: CDR1 SGHAT, CDR2 FQNNGV. Trimming took off 6 bases at V and 3 bases at J, with 12 bases between the two ends. CDR3 size: 14 residues. CDR3 coding DNA: TGTGCCAGCAGGAAAGACAGTCCCAATCAGCCCCAGCATTTT. The encoded protein is CASRKDSPNQPQHF.

This clonotype was observed many times. The chain recombines TRBV11-2 with TRBJ1-1; 9 positions agree with TRBD1. There are 15 residues in the CDR3. Trimming removed 1 base from V and 6 bases from J; junction bases left unmatched: 6. Germline V gives CDR1 SGHAT, CDR2 FQNNGV. The CDR3 DNA reads as TGTGCCAGCAGCTTAGTGGGGACAGGGACATCTGAAGCTTTCTTT. This sequence encodes CASSLVGTGTSEAFF.

This clonotype showed up many times. The gene calls are TRBV20-1 and TRBJ1-1; D is undetermined. The CDR3 is made up of 12 amino acids. V shed 3 bases and J shed 7 bases, with 12 bases lying between them. The germline V gene encodes CDR1 DFQATT and CDR2 SNEGSKA (reference sequence). In DNA form, the CDR3 reads TGCAGTGCTAGGTCTAGGGAACTTGAAGCTTTCTTT. This gives the protein CSARSRELEAFF.

Relative to its sample, this clonotype is medium-sized (0.01 to 0.1%). The chain carries TRBV5-5 and TRBJ2-7, with 7 bases fitting TRBD2. Germline CDR1 reads SGHKS; CDR2 reads YYEKEE (reference sequence). The CDR3 runs 14 residues. Trimming took 4 bases from V and 3 from J; bases not matched to a gene: 7. The CDR3 sequence: CASSPVGGGYEQYF. In DNA, the CDR3 is TGTGCCAGCAGCCCGGTGGGGGGGGGCTACGAGCAGTACTTC.

The table lists this clonotype with many counts. The chain links TRBV7-2 to TRBJ2-1, with 11 nucleotides matching TRBD2. The J segment lost 3 bases and the V segment lost 5 bases, leaving 18 bases of the junction unmatched. Germline-derived CDR1 and CDR2 are SGHTA and FQGNSA. The CDR3 length is 20 residues. The CDR3 nucleotides are TGTGCCAGCAGCCACCCCATTGGCCTAGCGGGGGGCTCCAACTACAATGAGCAGTTCTTC. Protein sequence: CASSHPIGLAGGSNYNEQFF.

In its sample, this clonotype was seen many times. V usage is TRBV20-1 and J usage is TRBJ1-5; 9 positions agree with TRBD1. With V trimmed by 6 bases and J by 11 bases, 11 bases remained unmatched. Per the germline V gene, CDR1 is DFQATT and CDR2 is SNEGSKA (reference sequence). This CDR3 contains 13 residues. CDR3: CSARQGDGAAQHF. The CDR3, as DNA: TGCAGTGCGAGACAGGGGGACGGCGCAGCCCAGCATTTT.

Comment on this clonotype: A much larger clone differs by one base, so this may be a read error. The V gene is TRBV29-1, the J gene TRBJ2-1; weak D call: TRBD1 (6 bases). This CDR3 has 15 amino acids. Trimming cost V 2 bases and J 8 bases, with 19 bases left between them. CDR1 SQVTM and CDR2 ANQGSEA come from the germline V gene. The CDR3 bases are TGCAGCGTTGAACCCCGGGACACGGGATGCGATGAGCAGTTCTTC. Translation gives CSVEPRDTGCDEQFF.

This clonotype was recorded a few times. This CDR3 is CASSWGQGVSSYNEQFF. The CDR3 DNA sequence: TGTGCCAGCAGTTGGGGACAGGGAGTTTCCTCCTACAATGAGCAGTTCTTC. V is TRBV12-3 or TRBV12-4 and J is TRBJ2-1; the match to TRBD1 covers 9 bases. J gave up 0 bases and V 4 bases, and 7 bases lay outside the gene matches. The CDR3 totals 17 residues.

This clonotype was picked up many times. J is TRBJ2-7 and V is TRBV6-1; no reliable D call. V was shortened by 3 bases and J by 2 bases, with 11 bases between the two germline ends. Germline lookup yields CDR1 MNHNS and CDR2 SASEGT. This CDR3 has 14 amino acids. CDR3 region: CASSEIRTPYEQYF. The DNA of the CDR3 is TGTGCCAGCAGTGAGATCCGGACCCCCTACGAGCAGTACTTC.

About this clonotype itself: The germline gene is not matched at one end of the junction; a read error may be the cause. The rearrangement joins TRBV6-5 to TRBJ1-6; D gene ambiguous. CDR3 length: 14 amino acids. Germline V gene data show CDR1 as MNHEY and CDR2 as SVGAGI. The DNA of the CDR3 is TGTGCCAGAAGTTACTCGAGAACAAATCCCGCAATAAAATTT. Its translation is CARSYSRTNPAIKF.

This clonotype came up many times. V gene TRBV20-1 combines with J gene TRBJ1-1, with TRBD1 matching over 7 bases. There are 13 residues in the CDR3. The germline V gene encodes CDR1 DFQATT and CDR2 SNEGSKA (reference sequence). J lost 4 bases, V lost 5 bases, and 7 bases had no gene match. CDR3 sequence: CSAGRQGGTEAFF. The CDR3 DNA is TGCAGTGCTGGAAGACAGGGAGGCACTGAAGCTTTCTTT.

With regard to this clonotype: It may be a read error: a sequence one base away is much more abundant. The chain joins TRBV29-1 to TRBJ1-2; no clear D gene. In germline, CDR1 is SQVTM, CDR2 ANQGSEA. This CDR3 spans 13 amino acids. V lost 0 bases and J lost 4, with 9 bases in between. CDR3 amino acids: CSVEDLPTYGYTF. The CDR3 DNA is TGCAGCGTTGAAGACCTACCTACCTATGGCTACACCTTC.

This clonotype was picked up one time. V is TRBV11-2 and J is TRBJ1-5; D unclear. Trimming removed 5 bases at V and 7 bases at J, with 15 bases between. From germline, CDR1 is SGHAT and CDR2 FQNNGV. CDR3 length: 14 amino acids. CDR3 protein: CASSGNGRNQPQHF. The CDR3 DNA reads TGTGCCAGCAGCGGAAACGGGCGGAACCAGCCCCAGCATTTT.

This clonotype was found a few times. V is TRBV25-1 and J is TRBJ1-2; perhaps TRBD1 as D (6 bases). Germline CDR1 reads MGHDK; CDR2 reads SYGVNS. The V end lost 5 bases, the J end lost 5 bases, and 18 bases lay between the germline ends. The CDR3 length is 15 residues. The CDR3 reads CASSFTGRREYGYTF. Here the CDR3 DNA reads TGTGCCAGCAGTTTTACAGGGAGGAGGGAGTATGGCTACACCTTC.

This clonotype has just a few counts. This rearrangement joins TRBV25-1 to TRBJ2-3; 7 bases agree with TRBD2. The CDR3 sequence is 14 residues long. CDR1 MGHDK and CDR2 SYGVNS come from the germline V gene. V lost 4 bases, J lost 2 bases, and 3 bases stayed unmatched. CDR3 sequence reads: CASSVAGSTDTQYF. The CDR3 DNA follows: TGTGCCAGCAGTGTAGCGGGCTCCACAGATACGCAGTATTTT.

This clonotype was counted only a few times. The chain carries TRBV10-3 and TRBJ1-2; tentatively, D is TRBD1 (6 bases). The CDR3 is 13 residues long. The V end was cut by 8 bases, the J end by 7 bases, with 17 bases between. From germline, CDR1 is ENHRY and CDR2 SYGVKD. The DNA of the CDR3 is TGTGCCATCGCCGGAGGGGACACTAGTGGCTACACCTTC. This sequence encodes CAIAGGDTSGYTF.

This clonotype was seen ten or more times. The rearrangement uses TRBV20-1 and TRBJ2-5; 8 bases are a match to TRBD2. The CDR3 totals 12 residues. The V and J ends lost 6 bases and 4 bases, in that order; junction bases with no gene match: 4. Looked up from germline, CDR1 is DFQATT and CDR2 is SNEGSKA (reference sequence). CDR3 DNA sequence: TGCAGTGCCGGGACTAGTAGAGAGACCCAGTACTTC. Amino acids: CSAGTSRETQYF.

There are a few counts of this clonotype. This chain connects TRBV18 to TRBJ1-1, with 7 bases matching TRBD1. This CDR3 is built from 14 residues. The trim removed 3 bases at V and 3 bases at J, leaving 4 bases unmatched. Germline V gene lookup returns CDR1 KGHSH and CDR2 LQKENI. CDR3: CASSPTTGDTEAFF. The CDR3 coding sequence is TGTGCCAGCTCACCCACCACAGGGGACACTGAAGCTTTCTTT.

This clonotype came up a few times. The chain has TRBV6-5 and TRBJ1-3; TRBD1 agrees at 7 bases. The CDR3 totals 14 residues. In germline, CDR1 is MNHEY, CDR2 SVGAGI. V gave up 7 bases and J gave up 4 bases; unmatched junction bases: 7. CDR3 sequence reads: CASIPWTGGNTIYF. Here the CDR3 DNA reads TGTGCCAGCATCCCCTGGACAGGAGGAAACACCATATATTTT.

Many counts were recorded for this clonotype. V and J are TRBV5-5 and TRBJ1-1, with D possibly being TRBD1 (6 bases). V shed 3 bases and J shed 5 bases, with 17 bases lying between them. Germline loops: CDR1 SGHKS, CDR2 YYEKEE (reference sequence). The CDR3 has 15 residues. The CDR3 loop reads CASSYPQGQGTEAFF. CDR3 DNA: TGTGCCAGCAGCTACCCCCAGGGGCAGGGAACTGAAGCTTTCTTT.

This chain connects TRBV19 to TRBJ2-7, with D possibly being TRBD1 (5 bases). V dropped 7 bases and J dropped 4 bases, with 14 bases sitting between them. This CDR3 has 13 amino acids. The germline V gene encodes CDR1 LNHDA and CDR2 SQIVND (reference sequence). The CDR3 DNA follows: TGTGCCAGTACACGAAATGGGGCTTACGAGCAGTACTTC. This translates into CASTRNGAYEQYF.